Listed below are T cell receptor beta chains from one sample, sequenced in a study of shared clonotypes between healthy human individuals. The table came from immunoSEQ multiplex PCR; TCRdb's copy has only in-frame clones and leaves some out. The table records roughly 2.5 million clones, just over 90% of them present only once. Specimen: naive CD4+ T cells sorted from blood. These receptors were obtained from a man between 18 and 29 years old in good health. CDR3s include the opening cysteine and the closing phenylalanine or tryptophan. Fields, in order: V gene, clone size, J gene, D gene, CDR3 DNA, CDR3 protein. The D gene is left open where the match is weak. The size of a clone is reported for some rows only, either as once, few or many, or as a class for expanded clones.

v_call: TRBV9
clone_size: NA
j_call: TRBJ2-5
d_call: TRBD2
cdr3_nt: TGTGCCAGCAGCCCTCAAGGTGGGAGGGGCCAGTACTTC
cdr3_aa: CASSPQGGRGQYF

v_call: TRBV2
clone_size: NA
j_call: TRBJ2-2
d_call: NA
cdr3_nt: TGTGCCAGCAGAAGGGACCTCACCGGGGAGCTGTTTTTT
cdr3_aa: CASRRDLTGELFF

v_call: TRBV28
clone_size: NA
j_call: TRBJ2-3
d_call: TRBD2
cdr3_nt: TGTGCCAGCAGCGCGGGGGGGCCCACAGATACGCAGTATTTT
cdr3_aa: CASSAGGPTDTQYF

v_call: TRBV5-1
clone_size: NA
j_call: TRBJ2-2
d_call: NA
cdr3_nt: TGCGCCAGCAGCCCAGGGACAAAAAACACCGGGGAGCTGTTTTTT
cdr3_aa: CASSPGTKNTGELFF

v_call: TRBV14
clone_size: NA
j_call: TRBJ2-5
d_call: NA
cdr3_nt: TGTGCCAGCAGCCAAGAGGTGGGGCGGGTCGAGACCCAGTACTTC
cdr3_aa: CASSQEVGRVETQYF

v_call: TRBV11-2
clone_size: NA
j_call: TRBJ1-5
d_call: TRBD1
cdr3_nt: TGTGCCAGCAGCCCCGGGACAGGGGGCGTTGATCAGCCCCAGCATTTT
cdr3_aa: CASSPGTGGVDQPQHF

v_call: TRBV30
clone_size: NA
j_call: TRBJ1-1
d_call: NA
cdr3_nt: TGTGCCTGGAGGGGTCCGAAGGGGACTGAAGCTTTCTTT
cdr3_aa: CAWRGPKGTEAFF

v_call: TRBV5-1
clone_size: NA
j_call: TRBJ1-4
d_call: NA
cdr3_nt: TGCGCCAGCAGGTCCGGGCCGACTAATGAAAAACTGTTTTTT
cdr3_aa: CASRSGPTNEKLFF

v_call: TRBV28
clone_size: NA
j_call: TRBJ1-5
d_call: TRBD1
cdr3_nt: TGTGCCAGCAGTTCAACGGGACAGGGCATTACGGGCAATCAGCCCCAGCATTTT
cdr3_aa: CASSSTGQGITGNQPQHF

v_call: TRBV15
clone_size: NA
j_call: TRBJ1-2
d_call: NA
cdr3_nt: TGTGCCACCAGCAGTACACCGCACTATGGCTACACCTTC
cdr3_aa: CATSSTPHYGYTF

v_call: TRBV6-1
clone_size: NA
j_call: TRBJ1-1
d_call: TRBD1
cdr3_nt: TGTGCCAGCAGTGAAGCCCCGGACAGGAAAGCTTTCTTT
cdr3_aa: CASSEAPDRKAFF

v_call: TRBV6-6
clone_size: NA
j_call: TRBJ2-3
d_call: NA
cdr3_nt: TGTGCCAGCAGTTCGGGGGTTCCAGATACGCAGTATTTT
cdr3_aa: CASSSGVPDTQYF

v_call: TRBV10-3
clone_size: NA
j_call: TRBJ2-1
d_call: TRBD1
cdr3_nt: TGTGCCATCAGTGAGTCAGGGGGCGCCTACAATGAGCAGTTCTTC
cdr3_aa: CAISESGGAYNEQFF

v_call: TRBV5-1
clone_size: NA
j_call: TRBJ2-7
d_call: NA
cdr3_nt: TGCGCCAGCAGCCCGGAATCGACTAGCTCCTACGAGCAGTACTTC
cdr3_aa: CASSPESTSSYEQYF

v_call: TRBV18
clone_size: NA
j_call: TRBJ2-1
d_call: TRBD1
cdr3_nt: TGTGCCAGCTCACCCATTCCGGGACAGGGGTCCTACAATGAGCAGTTCTTC
cdr3_aa: CASSPIPGQGSYNEQFF

v_call: TRBV18
clone_size: NA
j_call: TRBJ1-2
d_call: NA
cdr3_nt: TGTGCCAGCTCACCTCAATTCTCGGGACGCGGGAAGGACTATGGCTACACCTTC
cdr3_aa: CASSPQFSGRGKDYGYTF

v_call: TRBV11-2
clone_size: NA
j_call: TRBJ2-7
d_call: NA
cdr3_nt: TGTGCCAGCAGCTTAGACGGGCTAGCCACCTACGAGCAGTACTTC
cdr3_aa: CASSLDGLATYEQYF

v_call: TRBV4-1
clone_size: NA
j_call: TRBJ2-2
d_call: NA
cdr3_nt: TGCGCCAGCAGCCTTACAGGTCTTAACACCGGGGAGCTGTTTTTT
cdr3_aa: CASSLTGLNTGELFF

v_call: TRBV5-4
clone_size: NA
j_call: TRBJ2-5
d_call: NA
cdr3_nt: TGTGCCAGCAGCTTTCCCCAAGAGACCCAGTACTTC
cdr3_aa: CASSFPQETQYF

v_call: TRBV5-4
clone_size: NA
j_call: TRBJ2-7
d_call: NA
cdr3_nt: TGTGCCAGCAGCCCGAGCGGTATCTATTACGAGCAGTACTTC
cdr3_aa: CASSPSGIYYEQYF

v_call: TRBV9
clone_size: NA
j_call: TRBJ1-1
d_call: TRBD1
cdr3_nt: TGTGCCAGCAGCCCCCGCGGGAGGGACAGAGGGACTGAAGCTTTCTTT
cdr3_aa: CASSPRGRDRGTEAFF

v_call: TRBV6-1
clone_size: NA
j_call: TRBJ1-6
d_call: NA
cdr3_nt: TGTGCCAGCAGTGAAGGGGCCCGGGACCTAAGGGGTAATTCACCCCTCCACTTT
cdr3_aa: CASSEGARDLRGNSPLHF

v_call: TRBV5-4
clone_size: once
j_call: TRBJ2-4
d_call: NA
cdr3_nt: TGTGCCAGCAGCTTGCGGGGGTTCAAAAACATTCAGTACTTC
cdr3_aa: CASSLRGFKNIQYF

v_call: TRBV9
clone_size: NA
j_call: TRBJ1-6
d_call: NA
cdr3_nt: TGTGCCAGCAGCGTAGATGGGACGACCGGCGGGTCACCCCTCCACTTT
cdr3_aa: CASSVDGTTGGSPLHF

v_call: TRBV10-1
clone_size: NA
j_call: TRBJ2-1
d_call: NA
cdr3_nt: TGCGCCAGCACCGAATCGCCCGGACGGGAGCAGTTCTTC
cdr3_aa: CASTESPGREQFF

v_call: TRBV18
clone_size: once
j_call: TRBJ1-5
d_call: TRBD1
cdr3_nt: TGTGCCAGCTCACGAGGACAGGGGACCACCAATCAGCCCCAGCATTTT
cdr3_aa: CASSRGQGTTNQPQHF

v_call: TRBV7-2
clone_size: NA
j_call: TRBJ2-7
d_call: TRBD2
cdr3_nt: TGTGCCAGCAGCTTAGCGTTTAGGGGGGCGGGAGGCTACGAGCAGTACTTC
cdr3_aa: CASSLAFRGAGGYEQYF

v_call: TRBV7-2
clone_size: NA
j_call: TRBJ1-5
d_call: NA
cdr3_nt: TGTGCCAGCAGCTTCCCAGGGGACCAGCCCCAGCATTTT
cdr3_aa: CASSFPGDQPQHF

v_call: TRBV7-2
clone_size: NA
j_call: TRBJ2-7
d_call: NA
cdr3_nt: TGTGCCAGCAGCTTGGGAGCGGCAAGCTCCTACGAGCAGTACTTC
cdr3_aa: CASSLGAASSYEQYF

v_call: TRBV19
clone_size: NA
j_call: TRBJ2-5
d_call: NA
cdr3_nt: TGTGCCAGTAGTATGTGGCAGTCTCAAGAGACCCAGTACTTC
cdr3_aa: CASSMWQSQETQYF

v_call: TRBV2
clone_size: NA
j_call: TRBJ2-5
d_call: NA
cdr3_nt: TGTGCCAGCAGTGCCCTCGAAGAGACCCAGTACTTC
cdr3_aa: CASSALEETQYF

v_call: TRBV19
clone_size: once
j_call: TRBJ1-2
d_call: TRBD1
cdr3_nt: TGTGCCAGTAGTATAGCCGGGACAGGGGGAATCTACACCTTC
cdr3_aa: CASSIAGTGGIYTF

v_call: TRBV18
clone_size: NA
j_call: TRBJ1-2
d_call: TRBD1
cdr3_nt: TGTGCCAGCTCACCGGGACAGGGTGAATATGGCTACACCTTC
cdr3_aa: CASSPGQGEYGYTF

v_call: TRBV4-3
clone_size: NA
j_call: TRBJ2-3
d_call: NA
cdr3_nt: TGCGCCAGCAGCCAGGACACGGACTTCGGGCAGTATTTT
cdr3_aa: CASSQDTDFGQYF

v_call: TRBV30
clone_size: NA
j_call: TRBJ1-5
d_call: NA
cdr3_nt: TGTGCCTGGAGTGAGGACCTGAATCAGCCCCAGCATTTT
cdr3_aa: CAWSEDLNQPQHF

v_call: TRBV6-6
clone_size: NA
j_call: TRBJ2-7
d_call: TRBD1
cdr3_nt: TGTGCCAGCAGAACACAACAGGGGGCCTACGAGCAGTACTTC
cdr3_aa: CASRTQQGAYEQYF

v_call: TRBV10-1
clone_size: few
j_call: TRBJ1-1
d_call: NA
cdr3_nt: TGCGCCAGCAGTGAAAGGGCGAACACTGAAGCTTTCTTT
cdr3_aa: CASSERANTEAFF

v_call: TRBV5-4
clone_size: NA
j_call: TRBJ2-7
d_call: NA
cdr3_nt: TGTGCCAGCAGCTTGGGGGGGGCCGGCTACGAGCAGTACTTC
cdr3_aa: CASSLGGAGYEQYF

v_call: TRBV7-9
clone_size: NA
j_call: TRBJ2-7
d_call: NA
cdr3_nt: TGTGCCAGCAGCCGCGGGACAAAATCCTACGAGCAGTACTTC
cdr3_aa: CASSRGTKSYEQYF

v_call: TRBV9
clone_size: NA
j_call: TRBJ2-3
d_call: NA
cdr3_nt: TGTGCCAGCGCGACTACGACTATATACACAGATACGCAGTATTTT
cdr3_aa: CASATTTIYTDTQYF

v_call: TRBV30
clone_size: once
j_call: TRBJ2-7
d_call: NA
cdr3_nt: TGTGCCTGGAGGCAGGGATACGAGCAGTACTTC
cdr3_aa: CAWRQGYEQYF

v_call: TRBV25-1
clone_size: once
j_call: TRBJ1-6
d_call: NA
cdr3_nt: TGTGCCAGCAGTGAATTGTTGGAAGGGGCTAATTCACCCCTCCACTTT
cdr3_aa: CASSELLEGANSPLHF

v_call: TRBV19
clone_size: NA
j_call: TRBJ2-2
d_call: NA
cdr3_nt: TGTGCCAGTAGTATAGAAGGGGGACCGAACACCGGGGAGCTGTTTTTT
cdr3_aa: CASSIEGGPNTGELFF

v_call: TRBV6-1
clone_size: NA
j_call: TRBJ2-7
d_call: TRBD1
cdr3_nt: TGTGCCAGCAGTGAAACGGGAGCAGGGGGCAAATACGAGCAGTACTTC
cdr3_aa: CASSETGAGGKYEQYF

v_call: TRBV15
clone_size: NA
j_call: TRBJ1-3
d_call: NA
cdr3_nt: TGTGCCACCAGCAGAGTCGGGGCCGGAAACACCATATATTTT
cdr3_aa: CATSRVGAGNTIYF

v_call: TRBV19
clone_size: NA
j_call: TRBJ2-7
d_call: TRBD2
cdr3_nt: TGTGCCAGTAGCTTGTTAGCGGGCACTATCTCGGGGGAGCAGTACTTC
cdr3_aa: CASSLLAGTISGEQYF

v_call: TRBV6-5
clone_size: NA
j_call: TRBJ2-5
d_call: NA
cdr3_nt: TGTGCCAGCAGACGGGGAGGAAGGGAGACCCAGTACTTC
cdr3_aa: CASRRGGRETQYF

v_call: TRBV2
clone_size: NA
j_call: TRBJ2-5
d_call: TRBD2
cdr3_nt: TGTGCCAGCAGTTATCTAGCGGGGGGCCCCAGGTACCAAGAGACCCAGTACTTC
cdr3_aa: CASSYLAGGPRYQETQYF

v_call: TRBV7-6
clone_size: NA
j_call: TRBJ2-6
d_call: TRBD1
cdr3_nt: TGTGCCAGCAGCTCGGGACAGGGGGCGAGTGGGGCCAACGTCCTGACTTTC
cdr3_aa: CASSSGQGASGANVLTF

v_call: TRBV18
clone_size: NA
j_call: TRBJ2-7
d_call: NA
cdr3_nt: TGTGCCAGCTCCACCAGTTTTAACAACTCCTACGAGCAGTACTTC
cdr3_aa: CASSTSFNNSYEQYF

v_call: TRBV6-5
clone_size: NA
j_call: TRBJ2-6
d_call: NA
cdr3_nt: TGTGCCAGCGCTTTATCTGGGGCCAACGTCCTGACTTTC
cdr3_aa: CASALSGANVLTF

v_call: TRBV29-1
clone_size: NA
j_call: TRBJ1-1
d_call: NA
cdr3_nt: TGCAGCGTTCGGGGGATGAACACTGAAGCTTTCTTT
cdr3_aa: CSVRGMNTEAFF

v_call: TRBV13
clone_size: few
j_call: TRBJ2-5
d_call: NA
cdr3_nt: TGTGCCAGCAGCTTCTCTCTGGGGGGAGCGGTGACCCAGTACTTC
cdr3_aa: CASSFSLGGAVTQYF